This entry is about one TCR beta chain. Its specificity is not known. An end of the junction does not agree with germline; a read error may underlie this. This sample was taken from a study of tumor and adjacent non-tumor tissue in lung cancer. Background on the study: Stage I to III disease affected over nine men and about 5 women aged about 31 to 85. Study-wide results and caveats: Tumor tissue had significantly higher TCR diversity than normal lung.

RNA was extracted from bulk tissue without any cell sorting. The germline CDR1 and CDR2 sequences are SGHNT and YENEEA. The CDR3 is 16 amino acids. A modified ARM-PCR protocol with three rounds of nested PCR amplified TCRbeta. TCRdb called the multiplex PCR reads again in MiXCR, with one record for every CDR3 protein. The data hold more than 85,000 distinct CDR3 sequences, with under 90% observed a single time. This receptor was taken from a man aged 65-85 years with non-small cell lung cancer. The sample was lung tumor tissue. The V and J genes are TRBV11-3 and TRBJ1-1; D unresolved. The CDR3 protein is CGSSFRDGTLDTEAFF. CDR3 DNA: TGTGGCAGCAGCTTCCGTGACGGAACCCTGGACACTGAAGCTTTCTTT. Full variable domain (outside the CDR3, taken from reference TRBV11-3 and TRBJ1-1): EAGVVQSPRYKIIEKKQPVAFWCNPISGHNTLYWYLQNLGQGPELLIRYENEEAVDDSQLPKDRFSAERLKGVDSTLKIQPAELGDSAVYLCGSSFRDGTLDTEAFFGQGTRLTVV.